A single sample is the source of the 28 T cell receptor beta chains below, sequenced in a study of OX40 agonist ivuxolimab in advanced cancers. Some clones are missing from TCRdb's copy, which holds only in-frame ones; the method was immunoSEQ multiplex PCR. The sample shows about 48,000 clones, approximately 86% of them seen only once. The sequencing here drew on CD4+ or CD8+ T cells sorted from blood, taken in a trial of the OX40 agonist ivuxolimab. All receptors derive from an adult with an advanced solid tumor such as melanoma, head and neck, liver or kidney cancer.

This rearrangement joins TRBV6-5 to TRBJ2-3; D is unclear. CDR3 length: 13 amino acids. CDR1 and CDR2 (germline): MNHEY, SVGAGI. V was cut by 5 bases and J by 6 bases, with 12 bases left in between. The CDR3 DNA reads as TGTGCCAGCAGTCAACCCTTAGAGGATACGCAGTATTTT. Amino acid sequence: CASSQPLEDTQYF.

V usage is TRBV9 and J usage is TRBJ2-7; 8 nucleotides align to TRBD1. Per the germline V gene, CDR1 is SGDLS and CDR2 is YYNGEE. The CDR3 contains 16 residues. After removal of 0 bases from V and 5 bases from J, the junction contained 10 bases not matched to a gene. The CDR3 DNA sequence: TGTGCCAGCAGCGTAGAAGATTGGACAGGGTCCGACGAGCAGTACTTC. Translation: CASSVEDWTGSDEQYF.

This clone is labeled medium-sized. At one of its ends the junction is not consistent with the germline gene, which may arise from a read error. The CDR3 loop reads CASSSSEVSAGHF. CDR3 nucleotides: TGTGCCAGCAGCTCCAGCGAGGTCTCCGCGGGACACTTC. The chain joins TRBV7-9 to TRBJ2-5, with D maybe TRBD2 (6 bases). Germline-derived CDR1 and CDR2 are SEHNR and FQNEAQ (reference sequence). The CDR3 spans 13 residues.

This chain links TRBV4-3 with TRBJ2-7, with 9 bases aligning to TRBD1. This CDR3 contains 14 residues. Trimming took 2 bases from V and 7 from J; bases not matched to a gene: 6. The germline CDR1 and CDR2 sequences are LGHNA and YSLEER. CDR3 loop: CASSQTGGSWEQYF. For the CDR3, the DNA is TGCGCCAGCAGCCAAACAGGGGGCTCGTGGGAGCAGTACTTC.

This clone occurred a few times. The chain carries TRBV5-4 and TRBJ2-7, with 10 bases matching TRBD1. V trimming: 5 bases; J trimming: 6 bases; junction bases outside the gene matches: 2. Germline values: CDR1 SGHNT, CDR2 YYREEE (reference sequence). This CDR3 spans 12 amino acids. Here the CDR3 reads CASSGTGVEQYF. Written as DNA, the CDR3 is TGTGCCAGCAGTGGGACAGGGGTCGAGCAGTACTTC.

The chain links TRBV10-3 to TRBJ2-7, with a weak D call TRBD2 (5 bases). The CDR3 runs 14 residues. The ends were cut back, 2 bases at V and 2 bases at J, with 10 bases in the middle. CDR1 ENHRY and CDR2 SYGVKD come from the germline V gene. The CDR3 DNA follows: TGTGCCATCAGTGAGGGAAGCGGTGCCTACGAGCAGTACTTC. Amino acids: CAISEGSGAYEQYF.

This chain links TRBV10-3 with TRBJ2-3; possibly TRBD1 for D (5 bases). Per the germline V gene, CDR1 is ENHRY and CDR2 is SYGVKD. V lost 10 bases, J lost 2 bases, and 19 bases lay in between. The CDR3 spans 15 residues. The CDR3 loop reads CATTPPGGATDTQYF. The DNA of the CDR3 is TGTGCCACCACCCCCCCCGGTGGGGCCACAGATACGCAGTATTTT.

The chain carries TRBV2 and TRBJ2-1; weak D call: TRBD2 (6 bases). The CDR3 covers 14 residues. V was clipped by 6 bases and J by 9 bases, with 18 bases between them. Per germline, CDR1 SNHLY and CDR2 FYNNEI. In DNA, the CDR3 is TGTGCCAGCAGCGTTAAAGGGGAGGCGGTTGAGCAGTTCTTC. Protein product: CASSVKGEAVEQFF. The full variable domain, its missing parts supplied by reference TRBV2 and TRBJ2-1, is EPEVTQTPSHQVTQMGQEVILRCVPISNHLYFYWYRQILGQKVEFLVSFYNNEISEKSEIFDDQFSVERPDGSNFTLKIRSTKLEDSAMYFCASSVKGEAVEQFFGPGTRLTVL.

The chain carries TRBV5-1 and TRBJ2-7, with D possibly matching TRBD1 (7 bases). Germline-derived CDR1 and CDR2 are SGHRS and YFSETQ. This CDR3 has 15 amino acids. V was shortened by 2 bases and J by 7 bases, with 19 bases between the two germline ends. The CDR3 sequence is CASSFPGQTRGEQYF. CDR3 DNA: TGCGCCAGCAGCTTTCCGGGACAGACTCGGGGGGAGCAGTACTTC.

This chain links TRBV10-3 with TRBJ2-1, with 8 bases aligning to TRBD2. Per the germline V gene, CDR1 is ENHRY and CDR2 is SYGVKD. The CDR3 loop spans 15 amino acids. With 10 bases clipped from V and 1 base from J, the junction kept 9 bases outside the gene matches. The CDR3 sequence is CATTERELSYNEQFF. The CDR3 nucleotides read TGTGCCACCACCGAGCGGGAGCTTTCCTACAATGAGCAGTTCTTC.

The CDR3 DNA sequence: TGTGCCACTACAGGTCTCAGCACAGATACGCAGTATTTT. Translation gives CATTGLSTDTQYF. The chain joins TRBV19 to TRBJ2-3; D perhaps matches TRBD1 (5 bases). CDR1 is LNHDA and CDR2 is SQIVND in the germline V gene (reference sequence). CDR3 length: 13 residues. V was clipped by 10 bases and J by 0 bases, with 11 bases between them.

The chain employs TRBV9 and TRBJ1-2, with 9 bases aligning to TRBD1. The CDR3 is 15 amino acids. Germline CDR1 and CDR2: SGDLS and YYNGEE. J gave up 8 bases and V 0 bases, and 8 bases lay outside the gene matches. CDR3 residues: CASSVGQGVTRGYTF. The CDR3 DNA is TGTGCCAGCAGCGTAGGACAGGGGGTAACCCGCGGCTACACCTTC. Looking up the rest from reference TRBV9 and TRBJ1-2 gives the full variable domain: DSGVTQTPKHLITATGQRVTLRCSPRSGDLSVYWYQQSLDQGLQFLIQYYNGEERAKGNILERFSAQQFPDLHSELNLSSLELGDSALYFCASSVGQGVTRGYTFGSGTRLTVV.

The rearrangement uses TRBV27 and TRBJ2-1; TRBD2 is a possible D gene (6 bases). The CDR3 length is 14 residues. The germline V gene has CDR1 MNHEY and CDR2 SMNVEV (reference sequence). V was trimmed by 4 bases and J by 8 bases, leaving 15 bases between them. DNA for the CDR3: TGTGCCAGCAGTTCCCCCGGGAGTACCGATGAGCAGTTCTTC. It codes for CASSSPGSTDEQFF.

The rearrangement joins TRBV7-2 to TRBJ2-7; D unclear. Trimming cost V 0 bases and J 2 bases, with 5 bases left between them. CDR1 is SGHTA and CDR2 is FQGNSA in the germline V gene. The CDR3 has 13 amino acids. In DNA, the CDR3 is TGTGCCAGCAGCTTAGCAGGCCCCTACGAGCAGTACTTC. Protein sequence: CASSLAGPYEQYF.

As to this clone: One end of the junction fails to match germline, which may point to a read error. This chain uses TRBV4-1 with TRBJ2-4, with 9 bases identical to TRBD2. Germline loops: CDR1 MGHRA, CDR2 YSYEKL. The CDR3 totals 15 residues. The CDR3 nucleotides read TGCGCCAGCAGCCAAGGGGGACTAGCCAAAAGCATTCAGTACTTC. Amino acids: CASSQGGLAKSIQYF.

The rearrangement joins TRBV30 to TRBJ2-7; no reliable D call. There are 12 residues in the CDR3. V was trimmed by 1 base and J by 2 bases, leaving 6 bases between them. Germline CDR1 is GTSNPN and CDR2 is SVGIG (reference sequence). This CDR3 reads CAWSGSTYEQYF. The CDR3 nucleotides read TGTGCCTGGAGTGGGAGTACCTACGAGCAGTACTTC.

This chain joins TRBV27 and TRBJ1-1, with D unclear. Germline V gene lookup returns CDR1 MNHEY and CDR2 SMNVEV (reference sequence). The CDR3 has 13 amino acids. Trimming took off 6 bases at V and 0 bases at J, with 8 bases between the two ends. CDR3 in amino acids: CASRLMMNTEAFF. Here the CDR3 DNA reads TGTGCCAGCAGATTAATGATGAACACTGAAGCTTTCTTT.

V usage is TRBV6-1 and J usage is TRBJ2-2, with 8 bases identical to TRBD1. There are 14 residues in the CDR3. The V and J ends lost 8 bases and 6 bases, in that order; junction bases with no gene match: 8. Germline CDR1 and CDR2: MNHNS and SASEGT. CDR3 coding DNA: TGTGCCAGCGGAAACAGGGGGTATTCCGGGGAGCTGTTTTTT. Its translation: CASGNRGYSGELFF.

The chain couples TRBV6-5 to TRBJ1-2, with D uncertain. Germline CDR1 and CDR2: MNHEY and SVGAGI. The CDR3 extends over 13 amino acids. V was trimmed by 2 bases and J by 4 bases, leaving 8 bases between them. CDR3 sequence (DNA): TGTGCCAGCAGTTACGCGCCCTCCTATGGCTACACCTTC. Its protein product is CASSYAPSYGYTF.

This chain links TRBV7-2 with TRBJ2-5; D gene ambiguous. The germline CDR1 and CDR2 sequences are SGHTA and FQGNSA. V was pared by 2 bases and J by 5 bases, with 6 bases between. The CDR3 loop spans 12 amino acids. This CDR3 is CASSLSWETQYF. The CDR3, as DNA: TGTGCCAGCAGCTTATCATGGGAGACCCAGTACTTC.

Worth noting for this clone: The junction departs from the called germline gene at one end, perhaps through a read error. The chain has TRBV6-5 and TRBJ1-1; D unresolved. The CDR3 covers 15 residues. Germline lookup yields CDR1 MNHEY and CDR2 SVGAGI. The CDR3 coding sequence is TGTGCCAGCAGTTACTCCGGGGAAGTGAAGACTGAAGCTTTCTTT. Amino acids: CASSYSGEVKTEAFF.

CDR3 loop: CASSLQNYEQYF. In DNA, the CDR3 is TGTGCCAGCAGCCTCCAGAACTACGAGCAGTACTTC. V and J are TRBV2 and TRBJ2-7; D is uncertain. The germline V and J ends were trimmed by 6 bases and 3 bases, with 9 bases remaining between them. Germline V gene sequence: CDR1 SNHLY, CDR2 FYNNEI. The CDR3 loop spans 12 amino acids. The complete variable domain, with remaining parts taken from reference TRBV2 and TRBJ2-7, reads EPEVTQTPSHQVTQMGQEVILRCVPISNHLYFYWYRQILGQKVEFLVSFYNNEISEKSEIFDDQFSVERPDGSNFTLKIRSTKLEDSAMYFCASSLQNYEQYFGPGTRLTVT.

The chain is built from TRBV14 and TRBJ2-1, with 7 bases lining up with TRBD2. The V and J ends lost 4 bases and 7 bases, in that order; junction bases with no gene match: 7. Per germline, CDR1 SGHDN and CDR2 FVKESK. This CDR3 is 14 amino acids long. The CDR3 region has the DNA TGTGCCAGCAGCCGTTGGGGAGGGCAGAATGAGCAGTTCTTC. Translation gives CASSRWGGQNEQFF.

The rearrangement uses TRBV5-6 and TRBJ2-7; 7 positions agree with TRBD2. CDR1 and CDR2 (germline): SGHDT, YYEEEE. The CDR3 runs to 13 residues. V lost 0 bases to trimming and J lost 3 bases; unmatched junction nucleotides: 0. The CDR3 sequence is CASSLVAGYEQYF. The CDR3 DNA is TGTGCCAGCAGCTTGGTAGCGGGCTACGAGCAGTACTTC.

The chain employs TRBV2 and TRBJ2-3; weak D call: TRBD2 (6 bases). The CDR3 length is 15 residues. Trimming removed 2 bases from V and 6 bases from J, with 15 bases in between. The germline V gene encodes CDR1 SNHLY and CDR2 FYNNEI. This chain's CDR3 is CASSESAGRADTQYF. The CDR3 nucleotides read TGTGCCAGCAGTGAATCCGCGGGACGAGCGGATACGCAGTATTTT. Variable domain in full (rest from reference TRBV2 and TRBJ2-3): EPEVTQTPSHQVTQMGQEVILRCVPISNHLYFYWYRQILGQKVEFLVSFYNNEISEKSEIFDDQFSVERPDGSNFTLKIRSTKLEDSAMYFCASSESAGRADTQYFGPGTRLTVL.

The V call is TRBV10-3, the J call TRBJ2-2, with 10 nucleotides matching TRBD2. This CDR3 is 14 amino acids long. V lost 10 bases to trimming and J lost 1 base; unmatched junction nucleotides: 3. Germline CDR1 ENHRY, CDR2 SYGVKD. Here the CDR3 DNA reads TGTGCCACCGGACTAGCGGAGAACACCGGGGAGCTGTTTTTT. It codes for CATGLAENTGELFF.

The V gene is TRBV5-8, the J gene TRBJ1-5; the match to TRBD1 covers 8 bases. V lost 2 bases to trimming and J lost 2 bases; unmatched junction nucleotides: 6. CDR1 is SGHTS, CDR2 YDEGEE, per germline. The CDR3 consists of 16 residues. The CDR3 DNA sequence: TGTGCCAGCAGCTTCGGACAGGGCGGACGCAATCAGCCCCAGCATTTT. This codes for CASSFGQGGRNQPQHF.

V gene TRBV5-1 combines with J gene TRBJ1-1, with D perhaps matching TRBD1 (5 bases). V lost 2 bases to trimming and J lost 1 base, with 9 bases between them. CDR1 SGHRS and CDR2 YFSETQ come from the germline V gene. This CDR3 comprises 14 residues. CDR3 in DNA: TGCGCCAGCAGCTTCCAGACAGAGAACACTGAAGCTTTCTTT. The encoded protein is CASSFQTENTEAFF.